This paragraph reports one T cell receptor beta chain. Its target is unknown. V dropped 4 bases and J dropped 7; count of bases not matched to a gene: 9. The germline CDR1 and CDR2 sequences are LGHDT and YNNKEL (reference sequence). The CDR3 loop spans 18 amino acids. This entry belongs to a study of T cells in Graves' hyperthyroidism and ophthalmopathy. Points from the study as a whole: Among thyroid clonotypes expanded above 0.001, most also appeared in blood.

RNA transcripts yielded amplified TCR beta CDR3 regions. When the TCR CDR3 underwent first-round RT-PCR, the HTBI primer set was used. One entry per CDR3 protein, called by TCRdb with MiXCR from the multiplex PCR reads. The sample holds some 600,000 distinct CDR3 sequences, about 15% seen once. Each diagnosis was grounded in clinical symptoms, serum thyroxine and TRAb, thyroid ultrasound, and orbital computed tomography. When hyperthyroidism was first diagnosed, the blood sample was taken, preceding any ophthalmopathy symptoms. Sequenced sample: blood. The TCR was taken from a woman aged 25-40 years with Graves' hyperthyroidism that later progressed to Graves' ophthalmopathy. This chain connects TRBV3-1 to TRBJ2-2; 16 bases are a match to TRBD2. This CDR3 reads CASSLPGLAGGPNGELFF. The CDR3 DNA is TGTGCCAGCAGCCTACCGGGACTAGCGGGAGGGCCGAACGGGGAGCTGTTTTTT.